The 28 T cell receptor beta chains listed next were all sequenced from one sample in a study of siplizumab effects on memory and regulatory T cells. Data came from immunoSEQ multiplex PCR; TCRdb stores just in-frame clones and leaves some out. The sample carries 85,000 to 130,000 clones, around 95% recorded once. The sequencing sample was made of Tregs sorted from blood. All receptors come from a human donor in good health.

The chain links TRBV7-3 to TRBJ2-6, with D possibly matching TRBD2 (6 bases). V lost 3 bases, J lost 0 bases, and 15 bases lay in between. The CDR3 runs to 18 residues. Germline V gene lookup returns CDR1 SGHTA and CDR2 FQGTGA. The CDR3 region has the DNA TGTGCCAGCAGCTTGTCGGGACTTTCAGTCTCTGGGGCCAACGTCCTGACTTTC. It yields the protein CASSLSGLSVSGANVLTF.

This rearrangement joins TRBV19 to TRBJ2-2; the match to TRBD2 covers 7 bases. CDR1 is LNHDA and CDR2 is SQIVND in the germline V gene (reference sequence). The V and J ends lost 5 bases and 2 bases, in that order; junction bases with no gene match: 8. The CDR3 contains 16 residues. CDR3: CASSSRDYFNTGELFF. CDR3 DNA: TGTGCCAGTAGTTCACGGGACTACTTCAACACCGGGGAGCTGTTTTTT.

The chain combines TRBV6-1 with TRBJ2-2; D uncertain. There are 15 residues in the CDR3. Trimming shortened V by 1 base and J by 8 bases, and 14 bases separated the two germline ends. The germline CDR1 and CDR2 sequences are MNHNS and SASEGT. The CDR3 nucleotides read TGTGCCAGCAGTGAAGTCTGGGCGAGATTGGGGGAGCTGTTTTTT. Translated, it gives CASSEVWARLGELFF.

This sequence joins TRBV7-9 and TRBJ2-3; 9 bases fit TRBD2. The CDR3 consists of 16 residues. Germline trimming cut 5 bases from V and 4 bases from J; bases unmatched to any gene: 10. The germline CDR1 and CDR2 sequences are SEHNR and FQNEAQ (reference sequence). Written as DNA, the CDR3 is TGTGCCAGCAGCATGAGAGCGGGAGGAGGGCCAGATACGCAGTATTTT. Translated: CASSMRAGGGPDTQYF. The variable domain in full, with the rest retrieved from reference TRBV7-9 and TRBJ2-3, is DTGVSQNPRHKITKRGQNVTFRCDPISEHNRLYWYRQTLGQGPEFLTYFQNEAQLEKSRLLSDRFSAERPKGSFSTLEIQRTEQGDSAMYLCASSMRAGGGPDTQYFGPGTRLTVL.

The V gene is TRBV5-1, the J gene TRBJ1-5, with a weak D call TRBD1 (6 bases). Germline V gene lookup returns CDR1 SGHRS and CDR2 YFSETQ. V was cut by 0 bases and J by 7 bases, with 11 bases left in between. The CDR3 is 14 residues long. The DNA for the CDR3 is TGCGCCAGCAGCTTGGGGTTAGGGGGGCAGCCCCAGCATTTT. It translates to CASSLGLGGQPQHF.

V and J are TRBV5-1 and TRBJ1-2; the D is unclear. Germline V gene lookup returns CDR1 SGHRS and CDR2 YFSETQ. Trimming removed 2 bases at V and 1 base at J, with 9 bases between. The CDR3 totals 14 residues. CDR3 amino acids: CASSFTAFNYGYTF. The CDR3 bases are TGCGCCAGCAGCTTCACAGCGTTTAACTATGGCTACACCTTC.

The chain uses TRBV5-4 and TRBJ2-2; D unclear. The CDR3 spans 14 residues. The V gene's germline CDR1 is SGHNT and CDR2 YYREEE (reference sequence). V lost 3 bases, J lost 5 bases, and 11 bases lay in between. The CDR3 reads CASSYRMGTGELFF. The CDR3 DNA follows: TGTGCCAGCAGCTACCGAATGGGGACCGGGGAGCTGTTTTTT. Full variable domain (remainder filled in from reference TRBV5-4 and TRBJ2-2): ETGVTQSPTHLIKTRGQQVTLRCSSQSGHNTVSWYQQALGQGPQFIFQYYREEENGRGNFPPRFSGLQFPNYSSELNVNALELDDSALYLCASSYRMGTGELFFGEGSRLTVL.

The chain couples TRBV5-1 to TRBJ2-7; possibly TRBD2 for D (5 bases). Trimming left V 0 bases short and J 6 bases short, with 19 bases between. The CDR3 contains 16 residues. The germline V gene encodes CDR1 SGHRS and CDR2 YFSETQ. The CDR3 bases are TGCGCCAGCAGCTTGGTGAGGACTCTCCTGGGGAGCGAGCAGTACTTC. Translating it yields CASSLVRTLLGSEQYF.

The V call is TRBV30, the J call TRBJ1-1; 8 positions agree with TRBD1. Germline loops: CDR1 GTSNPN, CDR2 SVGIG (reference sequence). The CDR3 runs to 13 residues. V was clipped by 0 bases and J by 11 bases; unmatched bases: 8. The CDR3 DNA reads TGTGCCTGGAGTGTGGCCCGGACAGGGAAGGCTTTCTTT. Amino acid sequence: CAWSVARTGKAFF.

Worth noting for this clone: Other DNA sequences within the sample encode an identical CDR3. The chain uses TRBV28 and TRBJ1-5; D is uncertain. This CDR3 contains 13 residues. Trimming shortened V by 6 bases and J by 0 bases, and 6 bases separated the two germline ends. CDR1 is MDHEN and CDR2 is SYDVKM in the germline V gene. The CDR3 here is CASRFLSNQPQHF. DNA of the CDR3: TGTGCCAGCAGGTTTCTTAGCAATCAGCCCCAGCATTTT.

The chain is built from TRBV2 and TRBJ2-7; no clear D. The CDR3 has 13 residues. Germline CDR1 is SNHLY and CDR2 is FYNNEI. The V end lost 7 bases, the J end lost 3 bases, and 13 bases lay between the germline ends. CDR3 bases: TGTGCCAGCACCGACGAGGTAAACTACGAGCAGTACTTC. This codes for CASTDEVNYEQYF.

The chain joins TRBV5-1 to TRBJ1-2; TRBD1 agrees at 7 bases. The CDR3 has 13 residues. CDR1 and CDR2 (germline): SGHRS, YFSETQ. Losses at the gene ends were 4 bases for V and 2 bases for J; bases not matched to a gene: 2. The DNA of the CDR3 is TGCGCCAGCAGCGTGGGACAGAACTATGGCTACACCTTC. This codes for CASSVGQNYGYTF.

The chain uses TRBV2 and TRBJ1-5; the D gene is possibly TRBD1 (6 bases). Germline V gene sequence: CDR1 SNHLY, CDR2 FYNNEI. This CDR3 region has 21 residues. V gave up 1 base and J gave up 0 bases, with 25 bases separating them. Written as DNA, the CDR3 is TGTGCCAGCAGTGAAGGGCTAAGGGGGGTAGGCCCACCTTATAGCAATCAGCCCCAGCATTTT. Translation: CASSEGLRGVGPPYSNQPQHF. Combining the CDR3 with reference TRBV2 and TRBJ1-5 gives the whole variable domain EPEVTQTPSHQVTQMGQEVILRCVPISNHLYFYWYRQILGQKVEFLVSFYNNEISEKSEIFDDQFSVERPDGSNFTLKIRSTKLEDSAMYFCASSEGLRGVGPPYSNQPQHFGDGTRLSIL.

The chain's CDR3 is CASSLTGLAGVRTKNIQYF. In nucleotides, the CDR3 is TGTGCCAGCAGCTTAACCGGACTAGCGGGAGTGAGGACCAAAAACATTCAGTACTTC. The chain uses TRBV7-2 and TRBJ2-4, with 13 bases identical to TRBD2. The CDR3 is made up of 19 amino acids. Germline V gene data show CDR1 as SGHTA and CDR2 as FQGNSA. The junction had 9 bases not matched to a gene; V was cut back by 2 bases and J by 2 bases.

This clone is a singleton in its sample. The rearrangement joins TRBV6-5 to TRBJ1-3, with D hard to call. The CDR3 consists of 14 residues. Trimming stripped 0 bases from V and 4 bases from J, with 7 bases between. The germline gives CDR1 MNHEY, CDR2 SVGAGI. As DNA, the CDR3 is TGTGCCAGCAGTTACTCATTTCCAGGAAACACCATATATTTT. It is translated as CASSYSFPGNTIYF.

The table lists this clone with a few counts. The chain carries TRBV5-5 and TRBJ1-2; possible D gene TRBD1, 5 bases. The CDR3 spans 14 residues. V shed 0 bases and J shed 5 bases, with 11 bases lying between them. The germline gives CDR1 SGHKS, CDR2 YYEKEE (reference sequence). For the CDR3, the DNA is TGTGCCAGCAGCTTGGTGGGGCTGGCATATGGCTACACCTTC. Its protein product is CASSLVGLAYGYTF. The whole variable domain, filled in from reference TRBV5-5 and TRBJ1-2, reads DAGVTQSPTHLIKTRGQQVTLRCSPISGHKSVSWYQQVLGQGPQFIFQYYEKEERGRGNFPDRFSARQFPNYSSELNVNALLLGDSALYLCASSLVGLAYGYTFGSGTRLTVV.

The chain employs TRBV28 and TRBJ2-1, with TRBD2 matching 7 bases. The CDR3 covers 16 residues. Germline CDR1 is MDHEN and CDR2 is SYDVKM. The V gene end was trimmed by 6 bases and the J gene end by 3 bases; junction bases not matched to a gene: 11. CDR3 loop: CASSPSRREYYNEQFF. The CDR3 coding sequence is TGTGCCAGCAGCCCCTCGAGGCGGGAGTACTACAATGAGCAGTTCTTC.

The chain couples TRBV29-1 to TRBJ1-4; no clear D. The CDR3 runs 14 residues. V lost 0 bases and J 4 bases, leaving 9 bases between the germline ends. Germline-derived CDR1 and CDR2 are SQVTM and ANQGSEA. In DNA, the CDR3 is TGCAGCGTTGAAGACCGGCGTTATAATGAAAAACTGTTTTTT. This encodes CSVEDRRYNEKLFF.

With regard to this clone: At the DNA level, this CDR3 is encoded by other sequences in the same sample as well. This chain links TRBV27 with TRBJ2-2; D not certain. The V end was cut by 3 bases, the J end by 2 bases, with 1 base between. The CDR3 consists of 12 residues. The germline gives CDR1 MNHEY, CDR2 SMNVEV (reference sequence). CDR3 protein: CASSFNTGELFF. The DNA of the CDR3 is TGTGCCAGCAGTTTCAACACCGGGGAGCTGTTTTTT.

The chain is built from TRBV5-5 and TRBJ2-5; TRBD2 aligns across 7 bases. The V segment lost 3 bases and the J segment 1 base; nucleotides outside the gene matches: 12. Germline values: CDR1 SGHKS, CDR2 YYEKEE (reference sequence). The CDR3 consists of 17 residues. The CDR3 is CASSSPAGVGTQETQYF. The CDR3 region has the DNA TGTGCCAGCAGCTCTCCCGCGGGAGTGGGAACCCAAGAGACCCAGTACTTC.

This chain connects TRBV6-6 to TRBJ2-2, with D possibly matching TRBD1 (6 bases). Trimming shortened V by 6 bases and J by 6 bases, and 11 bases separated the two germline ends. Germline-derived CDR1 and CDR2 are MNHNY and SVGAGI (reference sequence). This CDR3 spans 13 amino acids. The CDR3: CASSLRGPGELFF. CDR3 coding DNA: TGTGCCAGCAGCCTCAGGGGACCCGGGGAGCTGTTTTTT.

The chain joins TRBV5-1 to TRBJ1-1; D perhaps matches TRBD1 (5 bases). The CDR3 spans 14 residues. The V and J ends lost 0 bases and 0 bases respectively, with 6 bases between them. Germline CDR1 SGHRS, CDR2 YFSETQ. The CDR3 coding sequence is TGCGCCAGCAGCTTGGGGGACTTGAACACTGAAGCTTTCTTT. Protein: CASSLGDLNTEAFF.

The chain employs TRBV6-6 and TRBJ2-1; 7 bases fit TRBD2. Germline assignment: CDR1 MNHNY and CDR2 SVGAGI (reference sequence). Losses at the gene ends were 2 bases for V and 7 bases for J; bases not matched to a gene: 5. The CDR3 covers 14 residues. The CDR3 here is CASSYGASGNEQFF. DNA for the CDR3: TGTGCCAGCAGTTACGGGGCTAGCGGAAATGAGCAGTTCTTC.

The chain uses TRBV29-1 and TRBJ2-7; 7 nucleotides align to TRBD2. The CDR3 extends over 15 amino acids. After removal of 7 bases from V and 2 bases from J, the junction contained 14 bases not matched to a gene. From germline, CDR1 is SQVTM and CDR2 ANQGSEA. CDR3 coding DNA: TGCAGCGCGTCGGGGAGCGGGGCTCTCACCTACGAGCAGTACTTC. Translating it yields CSASGSGALTYEQYF.

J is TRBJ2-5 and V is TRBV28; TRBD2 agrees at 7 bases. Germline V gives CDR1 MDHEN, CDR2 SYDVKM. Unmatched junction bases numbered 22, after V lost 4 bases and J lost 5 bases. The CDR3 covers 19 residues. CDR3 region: CASSSLGGLAETLGETQYF. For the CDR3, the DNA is TGTGCCAGCAGTTCGTTGGGAGGGCTAGCGGAGACCCTGGGGGAGACCCAGTACTTC.

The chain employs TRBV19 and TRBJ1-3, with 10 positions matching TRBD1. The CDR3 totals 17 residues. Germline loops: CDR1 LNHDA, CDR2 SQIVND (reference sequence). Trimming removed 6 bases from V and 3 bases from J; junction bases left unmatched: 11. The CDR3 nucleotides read TGTGCCAGTAGACGAAATCAGGGACAGGGGATTGGAAACACCATATATTTT. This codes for CASRRNQGQGIGNTIYF.

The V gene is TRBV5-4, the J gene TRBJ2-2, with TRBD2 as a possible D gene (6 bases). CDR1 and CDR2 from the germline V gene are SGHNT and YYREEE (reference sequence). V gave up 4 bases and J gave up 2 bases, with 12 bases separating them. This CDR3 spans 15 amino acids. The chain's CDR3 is CASSLAGTNTGELFF. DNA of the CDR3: TGTGCCAGCAGCCTGGCCGGGACTAACACCGGGGAGCTGTTTTTT.

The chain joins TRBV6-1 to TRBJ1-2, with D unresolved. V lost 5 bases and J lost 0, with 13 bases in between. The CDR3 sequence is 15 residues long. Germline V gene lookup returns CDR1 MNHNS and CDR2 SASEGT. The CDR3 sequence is CASSLEEGANYGYTF. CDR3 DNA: TGTGCCAGCAGTTTGGAGGAGGGAGCTAACTATGGCTACACCTTC.